The rows below give T cell receptor beta chains drawn from one sample of a study of T cell changes during pregnancy in multiple sclerosis. Method: immunoSEQ multiplex PCR; TCRdb's copy keeps in-frame clones and lacks some. Here the sample spans roughly 35,000 clones, 90% being singletons. The sample in question was CD8+ T cells from peripheral blood mononuclear cells, obtained after pregnancy. The source is a female donor with multiple sclerosis, enrolled in a pregnancy study. The CDR3 runs from the conserved cysteine through the conserved F or W. Each record gives: CDR3 protein, CDR3 DNA, V gene, clone size, D gene, J gene. A D gene is named only where the DNA matches it firmly. The size field is filled for only some rows; it gives once, few, many or a size class.

CDR3aa: CASSFGQGMYGYTF
CDR3nt: TGTGCCAGCAGCTTCGGACAGGGGATGTATGGCTACACCTTC
v_gene: TRBV11-1
abundance: NA
d_gene: TRBD1
j_gene: TRBJ1-2

CDR3aa: CASSGRVPMNTEAFF
CDR3nt: TGTGCCAGCAGCGGGAGGGTTCCAATGAACACTGAAGCTTTCTTT
v_gene: TRBV13
abundance: NA
d_gene: NA
j_gene: TRBJ1-1

CDR3aa: CASTQGGNQPQHF
CDR3nt: TGTGCCAGCACCCAGGGCGGGAATCAGCCCCAGCATTTT
v_gene: TRBV16
abundance: NA
d_gene: NA
j_gene: TRBJ1-5

CDR3aa: CASRTGRGEDEQYF
CDR3nt: TGTGCCAGCAGAACAGGGCGCGGTGAGGACGAGCAGTACTTC
v_gene: TRBV27
abundance: NA
d_gene: NA
j_gene: TRBJ2-7

CDR3aa: CASSLTPGGTENYGYTF
CDR3nt: TGTGCCAGCAGTTTAACCCCCGGGGGGACGGAGAACTATGGCTACACCTTC
v_gene: TRBV27
abundance: NA
d_gene: NA
j_gene: TRBJ1-2

CDR3aa: CASSQSAGLEGTQYF
CDR3nt: TGCGCCAGCAGTCAATCGGCCGGACTCGAAGGGACCCAGTACTTC
v_gene: TRBV23-1
abundance: NA
d_gene: NA
j_gene: TRBJ2-5

CDR3aa: CASSDLGQGVNGYTF
CDR3nt: TGTGCCAGCAGTGACCTCGGACAGGGAGTGAATGGCTACACCTTC
v_gene: TRBV6-1
abundance: NA
d_gene: TRBD1
j_gene: TRBJ1-2

CDR3aa: CASSLVAGGSDEQYF
CDR3nt: TGTGCCAGCAGCTTAGTTGCAGGGGGCAGCGACGAGCAGTACTTC
v_gene: TRBV7-6
abundance: NA
d_gene: TRBD1
j_gene: TRBJ2-7

CDR3aa: CASSQAGGTLAEQFF
CDR3nt: TGTGCCAGCAGCCAAGCGGGGGGGACCCTAGCTGAGCAGTTCTTC
v_gene: TRBV4-2
abundance: NA
d_gene: TRBD2
j_gene: TRBJ2-1

CDR3aa: CASSESWTRGLETQYF
CDR3nt: TGTGCCAGCAGTGAATCCTGGACCAGGGGCTTAGAGACCCAGTACTTC
v_gene: TRBV6-1
abundance: NA
d_gene: NA
j_gene: TRBJ2-5

CDR3aa: CASSVRDAGELFF
CDR3nt: TGTGCCAGCAGCGTACGAGATGCGGGGGAGCTGTTTTTT
v_gene: TRBV9
abundance: once
d_gene: NA
j_gene: TRBJ2-2

CDR3aa: CASSLGGPHSGNTIYF
CDR3nt: TGTGCCAGCAGTTTAGGAGGGCCCCACTCTGGAAACACCATATATTTT
v_gene: TRBV27
abundance: NA
d_gene: NA
j_gene: TRBJ1-3

CDR3aa: CASSEGPGLAGGRVAETQYF
CDR3nt: TGCGCCAGCAGTGAAGGTCCGGGACTAGCGGGGGGGCGGGTGGCAGAGACCCAGTACTTC
v_gene: TRBV10-1
abundance: once
d_gene: TRBD2
j_gene: TRBJ2-5

CDR3aa: CASSQVMTAYYEQYF
CDR3nt: TGTGCCAGCAGCCAAGTCATGACAGCATACTACGAGCAGTACTTC
v_gene: TRBV14
abundance: NA
d_gene: NA
j_gene: TRBJ2-7

CDR3aa: CASSLGRLLAGSQETQYF
CDR3nt: TGTGCCAGCAGCTTAGGCAGACTACTAGCGGGGAGTCAAGAGACCCAGTACTTC
v_gene: TRBV13
abundance: NA
d_gene: TRBD2
j_gene: TRBJ2-5

CDR3aa: CASSDGTAYNEQFF
CDR3nt: TGTGCCAGCAGCGATGGGACAGCATACAATGAGCAGTTCTTC
v_gene: TRBV6-4
abundance: once
d_gene: TRBD1
j_gene: TRBJ2-1

CDR3aa: CASSLSSQGPGGPQHF
CDR3nt: TGTGCCAGCAGTTTAAGTTCACAGGGGCCTGGCGGGCCCCAGCATTTT
v_gene: TRBV27
abundance: once
d_gene: TRBD1
j_gene: TRBJ1-5

CDR3aa: CASSLGQDTEAFF
CDR3nt: TGTGCCAGCAGCCTAGGACAGGACACTGAAGCTTTCTTT
v_gene: TRBV6-5
abundance: NA
d_gene: TRBD1
j_gene: TRBJ1-1

CDR3aa: CASTGDFILEGYTF
CDR3nt: TGTGCCAGTACGGGTGACTTCATATTGGAGGGCTACACCTTC
v_gene: TRBV19
abundance: NA
d_gene: NA
j_gene: TRBJ1-2

CDR3aa: CATSAPPGEKRYEQFF
CDR3nt: TGTGCCACCAGTGCTCCGCCCGGGGAAAAGAGGTATGAGCAGTTCTTC
v_gene: TRBV6-1
abundance: once
d_gene: NA
j_gene: TRBJ2-1

CDR3aa: CASQRGSGELFF
CDR3nt: TGTGCCAGCCAGCGGGGGAGCGGGGAGCTGTTTTTT
v_gene: TRBV9
abundance: NA
d_gene: TRBD2
j_gene: TRBJ2-2

CDR3aa: CAWSVGTGATDTQYF
CDR3nt: TGTGCCTGGAGTGTGGGGACAGGGGCCACAGATACGCAGTATTTT
v_gene: TRBV30
abundance: NA
d_gene: TRBD1
j_gene: TRBJ2-3

CDR3aa: CASSYPRQGIYGETQYF
CDR3nt: TGTGCCAGCAGTTACCCTAGACAGGGGATATACGGAGAGACCCAGTACTTC
v_gene: TRBV11-2
abundance: NA
d_gene: TRBD1
j_gene: TRBJ2-5

CDR3aa: CAWSLAVYEQYF
CDR3nt: TGTGCCTGGAGTCTGGCAGTCTACGAGCAGTACTTC
v_gene: TRBV30
abundance: once
d_gene: NA
j_gene: TRBJ2-7

CDR3aa: CASSVLGGGSGYTF
CDR3nt: TGTGCCAGCAGCGTCCTAGGGGGGGGATCTGGCTACACCTTC
v_gene: TRBV9
abundance: NA
d_gene: NA
j_gene: TRBJ1-2

CDR3aa: CASSWRGANYGYTF
CDR3nt: TGTGCCAGCAGCTGGAGGGGAGCTAACTATGGCTACACCTTC
v_gene: TRBV5-6
abundance: once
d_gene: NA
j_gene: TRBJ1-2

CDR3aa: CAIGTGDYNEQFF
CDR3nt: TGTGCCATAGGGACAGGGGACTACAATGAGCAGTTCTTC
v_gene: TRBV25-1
abundance: many
d_gene: TRBD1
j_gene: TRBJ2-1

CDR3aa: CASTNTGELFF
CDR3nt: TGTGCCAGCACAAACACCGGGGAGCTGTTTTTT
v_gene: TRBV9
abundance: NA
d_gene: NA
j_gene: TRBJ2-2

CDR3aa: CASSLAIGGNYGYTF
CDR3nt: TGTGCCAGCAGCTTGGCAATAGGGGGTAACTATGGCTACACCTTC
v_gene: TRBV5-6
abundance: NA
d_gene: NA
j_gene: TRBJ1-2

CDR3aa: CASSQGEVAGGIQYEQYF
CDR3nt: TGCGCCAGCAGCCAAGGCGAGGTAGCGGGGGGGATCCAGTACGAGCAGTACTTC
v_gene: TRBV4-3
abundance: NA
d_gene: TRBD2
j_gene: TRBJ2-7

CDR3aa: CASSLAWTPLNEQFF
CDR3nt: TGTGCCAGCAGCTTGGCTTGGACTCCCCTCAATGAGCAGTTCTTC
v_gene: TRBV7-6
abundance: once
d_gene: NA
j_gene: TRBJ2-1

CDR3aa: CASSYSAEGAAEAFF
CDR3nt: TGTGCCAGCAGTTACTCGGCGGAGGGCGCCGCTGAAGCTTTCTTT
v_gene: TRBV6-5
abundance: NA
d_gene: NA
j_gene: TRBJ1-1

CDR3aa: CAINELEADTQYF
CDR3nt: TGTGCCATCAATGAACTTGAGGCAGATACGCAGTATTTT
v_gene: TRBV10-3
abundance: NA
d_gene: NA
j_gene: TRBJ2-3

CDR3aa: CASSAHRAETQYF
CDR3nt: TGTGCCAGCAGCGCCCACAGGGCCGAGACCCAGTACTTC
v_gene: TRBV9
abundance: NA
d_gene: NA
j_gene: TRBJ2-5

CDR3aa: CASSEEYRGYNSPLHF
CDR3nt: TGTGCCAGCAGTGAAGAATACAGGGGCTACAATTCACCCCTCCACTTT
v_gene: TRBV25-1
abundance: NA
d_gene: TRBD1
j_gene: TRBJ1-6

CDR3aa: CASSLTGGTITDTQYF
CDR3nt: TGTGCCAGCAGCTTAACCGGGGGGACAATCACAGATACGCAGTATTTT
v_gene: TRBV7-3
abundance: NA
d_gene: NA
j_gene: TRBJ2-3

CDR3aa: CASKGQGYNEQFF
CDR3nt: TGTGCCAGCAAAGGACAGGGATACAATGAGCAGTTCTTC
v_gene: TRBV7-6
abundance: NA
d_gene: TRBD1
j_gene: TRBJ2-1

CDR3aa: CASNPPDTEAFF
CDR3nt: TGTGCCAGCAATCCACCGGACACTGAAGCTTTCTTT
v_gene: TRBV7-9
abundance: NA
d_gene: NA
j_gene: TRBJ1-1

CDR3aa: CASSYSRGATDYGYTF
CDR3nt: TGTGCCAGCAGTTACTCACGGGGGGCGACTGACTATGGCTACACCTTC
v_gene: TRBV6-6
abundance: NA
d_gene: NA
j_gene: TRBJ1-2

CDR3aa: CASAAPTSEQFF
CDR3nt: TGCGCCAGCGCTGCCCCCACCAGTGAGCAGTTCTTC
v_gene: TRBV5-1
abundance: NA
d_gene: NA
j_gene: TRBJ2-1

CDR3aa: CASSQGLAEISSTDTQYF
CDR3nt: TGCGCCAGCAGCCAAGGACTAGCGGAAATATCTAGCACAGATACGCAGTATTTT
v_gene: TRBV4-3
abundance: NA
d_gene: TRBD2
j_gene: TRBJ2-3